The 29 T cell receptor beta chains below come from one sample, sequenced in a study of cytomegalovirus exposure and HLA in healthy donors. The PCR used 60 Vbeta and 13 Jbeta primers. Method: immunoSEQ multiplex PCR; TCRdb's copy keeps in-frame clones and lacks some. In all, the sample yields approximately 58,000 clones. The material sequenced was PBMCs. Source of these receptors: a man between 18 and 35 years old in good health and CMV-seropositive.

The V call is TRBV11-3, the J call TRBJ2-1; 7 bases match TRBD1. V lost 6 bases to trimming and J lost 7 bases; unmatched junction nucleotides: 9. The CDR3 sequence is 14 residues long. From germline, CDR1 is SGHNT and CDR2 YENEEA. CDR3 sequence: CASRHKDRLNEQFF. As DNA, the CDR3 is TGTGCCAGCAGGCACAAGGACAGGCTGAATGAGCAGTTCTTC.

The chain uses TRBV5-1 and TRBJ2-2, with 9 bases aligning to TRBD2. V was clipped by 4 bases and J by 6 bases; unmatched bases: 4. The CDR3 length is 14 residues. Germline V gene sequence: CDR1 SGHRS, CDR2 YFSETQ. CDR3 in amino acids: CASSAGLAPGELFF. The CDR3 coding sequence is TGCGCCAGCAGCGCGGGACTAGCCCCCGGGGAGCTGTTTTTT.

V and J are TRBV9 and TRBJ1-2; TRBD1 aligns across 8 bases. Germline V gene lookup returns CDR1 SGDLS and CDR2 YYNGEE. With V trimmed by 3 bases and J by 7 bases, 2 bases remained unmatched. The CDR3 runs to 12 residues. CDR3 sequence (DNA): TGTGCCAGCAGCGCAGGGGGCGGTGGCTACACCTTC. Its protein is CASSAGGGGYTF.

The chain links TRBV5-1 to TRBJ2-1; 10 positions match TRBD2. This CDR3 has 14 amino acids. Germline trimming cut 0 bases from V and 7 bases from J; bases unmatched to any gene: 1. Looked up from germline, CDR1 is SGHRS and CDR2 is YFSETQ. The CDR3 DNA reads TGCGCCAGCAGCTTGGGAGCGGGGGGGAATGAGCAGTTCTTC. It translates to CASSLGAGGNEQFF. The full variable domain, completed using reference TRBV5-1 and TRBJ2-1, is KAGVTQTPRYLIKTRGQQVTLSCSPISGHRSVSWYQQTPGQGLQFLFEYFSETQRNKGNFPGRFSGRQFSNSRSEMNVSTLELGDSALYLCASSLGAGGNEQFFGPGTRLTVL.

The rearrangement links TRBV6-1 to TRBJ2-1; 10 bases are a match to TRBD1. J was trimmed by 7 bases and V by 4 bases; bases with no gene match: 7. This CDR3 spans 15 amino acids. CDR1 and CDR2 from the germline V gene are MNHNS and SASEGT. CDR3 in amino acids: CASSGQGAFGNEQFF. CDR3 sequence (DNA): TGTGCCAGCAGTGGACAGGGGGCATTTGGAAATGAGCAGTTCTTC.

This chain joins TRBV25-1 and TRBJ2-7, with D tentatively TRBD1 (6 bases). Trimming removed 5 bases at V and 0 bases at J, with 17 bases between. The CDR3 is made up of 16 amino acids. Germline CDR1 reads MGHDK; CDR2 reads SYGVNS. Here the CDR3 reads CASSLEGTGSSYEQYF. DNA for the CDR3: TGTGCCAGCAGTTTAGAGGGAACAGGGAGCTCCTACGAGCAGTACTTC.

V usage is TRBV29-1 and J usage is TRBJ2-2; TRBD1 agrees at 10 bases. V gave up 7 bases and J gave up 3 bases; unmatched junction bases: 8. The germline V gene has CDR1 SQVTM and CDR2 ANQGSEA. The CDR3 length is 15 residues. DNA of the CDR3: TGCAGCGGTACCGGGACAGGGGACTACACCGGGGAGCTGTTTTTT. Encoded protein: CSGTGTGDYTGELFF.

CDR3 DNA: TGTGCCAGCAGTGAATTGGCTCTTCAGCCCCAGCATTTT. It yields the protein CASSELALQPQHF. The chain has TRBV2 and TRBJ1-5; the D is unclear. The CDR3 has 13 residues. Looked up from germline, CDR1 is SNHLY and CDR2 is FYNNEI. Trimming took 2 bases from V and 6 from J, leaving 8 bases between them.

The chain has TRBV7-6 and TRBJ2-3; TRBD2 aligns across 7 bases. CDR1 is SGHVS, CDR2 FNYEAQ, per germline. The CDR3 sequence is 16 residues long. V dropped 4 bases and J dropped 6; count of bases not matched to a gene: 13. CDR3 in amino acids: CASSSTPLTSRDTQYF. DNA of the CDR3: TGTGCCAGCAGCTCCACACCTTTGACTAGCAGGGATACGCAGTATTTT.

The chain combines TRBV7-8 with TRBJ1-5; 7 bases fit TRBD1. CDR1 SGHVS and CDR2 FQNEAQ come from the germline V gene. The CDR3 length is 16 residues. With 3 bases clipped from V and 5 bases from J, the junction kept 10 bases outside the gene matches. CDR3 amino acids: CASSFIRDSPHQPQHF. The CDR3 DNA reads as TGTGCCAGCAGCTTTATTAGGGACAGCCCTCATCAGCCCCAGCATTTT.

This chain joins TRBV7-8 and TRBJ2-7; TRBD2 agrees at 7 bases. Per the germline V gene, CDR1 is SGHVS and CDR2 is FQNEAQ. The J segment lost 2 bases and the V segment lost 2 bases, leaving 18 bases of the junction unmatched. The CDR3 contains 19 residues. The DNA for the CDR3 is TGTGCCAGCAGCTTAAGTTGGTTGTTGGCTAGCGGATCGACCTACGAGCAGTACTTC. This codes for CASSLSWLLASGSTYEQYF.

The gene calls are TRBV2 and TRBJ2-7, with 9 bases identical to TRBD1. The CDR3 contains 16 residues. V was clipped by 6 bases and J by 2 bases; unmatched bases: 11. CDR1 and CDR2 from the germline V gene are SNHLY and FYNNEI. CDR3 protein: CASRPGTGKHPYEQYF. The CDR3 DNA follows: TGTGCCAGCAGGCCCGGGACAGGGAAGCATCCCTACGAGCAGTACTTC.

J is TRBJ2-1 and V is TRBV18; the match to TRBD2 covers 14 bases. Germline V gives CDR1 KGHSH, CDR2 LQKENI. V shed 2 bases and J 7 bases; nucleotides not matched to a gene: 7. CDR3 length equals 17 residues. The CDR3 reads CASSPNGGTSGRNEQFF. In nucleotides, the CDR3 is TGTGCCAGCTCACCAAACGGAGGGACTAGCGGGAGAAATGAGCAGTTCTTC.

The V and J genes are TRBV19 and TRBJ2-5, with D perhaps matching TRBD1 (6 bases). Trimming pared 1 base from V and 1 base from J, leaving 10 bases between. The CDR3 extends over 15 amino acids. The germline V gene has CDR1 LNHDA and CDR2 SQIVND (reference sequence). The DNA of the CDR3 is TGTGCCAGTAGTATAGGGCTAGGGGGCCAAGAGACCCAGTACTTC. Translated: CASSIGLGGQETQYF.

The rearrangement links TRBV11-2 to TRBJ2-3, with 9 bases identical to TRBD2. The V gene end was trimmed by 6 bases and the J gene end by 2 bases; junction bases not matched to a gene: 6. This CDR3 comprises 15 residues. CDR1 and CDR2 (germline): SGHAT, FQNNGV. The CDR3 sequence: CASRVAGANTDTQYF. The DNA of the CDR3 is TGTGCCAGCAGAGTAGCGGGAGCGAACACAGATACGCAGTATTTT.

J is TRBJ2-7 and V is TRBV5-4, with D possibly matching TRBD1 (5 bases). V was pared by 4 bases and J by 4 bases, with 12 bases between. Germline V lookup: CDR1 SGHNT, CDR2 YYREEE (reference sequence). The CDR3 loop spans 13 amino acids. CDR3: CASSPSTVYEQYF. CDR3 bases: TGTGCCAGCAGCCCTTCGACAGTTTACGAGCAGTACTTC.

The chain uses TRBV7-2 and TRBJ2-4; 12 bases line up with TRBD2. Germline V gene data show CDR1 as SGHTA and CDR2 as FQGNSA. The J segment lost 7 bases and the V segment lost 6 bases, leaving 7 bases of the junction unmatched. CDR3 length: 15 amino acids. This CDR3 reads CASRSTSGGTNIQYF. The CDR3 nucleotides are TGTGCCAGCAGATCGACTAGCGGGGGAACCAACATTCAGTACTTC.

The chain is built from TRBV28 and TRBJ2-1, with TRBD2 identical over 8 bases. The CDR3 loop spans 17 amino acids. The germline V gene has CDR1 MDHEN and CDR2 SYDVKM. V was pared by 5 bases and J by 6 bases, with 15 bases of the junction left unmatched. Here the CDR3 reads CASSPVLSSGSPNEQFF. CDR3 DNA sequence: TGTGCCAGCAGTCCTGTGCTGTCCAGCGGGAGTCCCAATGAGCAGTTCTTC.

CDR3 amino acids: CASSLVADPYEQYF. As DNA, the CDR3 is TGCGCCAGCAGCTTGGTCGCGGATCCCTACGAGCAGTACTTC. This rearrangement joins TRBV5-1 to TRBJ2-7; no definite D call. V dropped 0 bases and J dropped 2 bases, with 9 bases sitting between them. The CDR3 contains 14 residues. The germline V gene encodes CDR1 SGHRS and CDR2 YFSETQ. Full variable domain (remainder filled in from reference TRBV5-1 and TRBJ2-7): KAGVTQTPRYLIKTRGQQVTLSCSPISGHRSVSWYQQTPGQGLQFLFEYFSETQRNKGNFPGRFSGRQFSNSRSEMNVSTLELGDSALYLCASSLVADPYEQYFGPGTRLTVT.

CDR3 loop: CATSIGGQGTDTQYF. The CDR3 nucleotides are TGTGCCACCAGCATAGGGGGACAGGGGACAGATACGCAGTATTTT. This chain uses TRBV15 with TRBJ2-3; TRBD1 matches 10 bases. The J segment lost 3 bases and the V segment lost 4 bases, leaving 4 bases of the junction unmatched. Germline V gives CDR1 LNHNV, CDR2 YYDKDF (reference sequence). This CDR3 comprises 15 residues.

This chain uses TRBV28 with TRBJ2-7; 12 positions agree with TRBD1. CDR1 is MDHEN, CDR2 SYDVKM, per germline. With 6 bases clipped from V and 2 bases from J, the junction kept 2 bases outside the gene matches. There are 14 residues in the CDR3. The CDR3 region is CASRGQGAPYEQYF. For the CDR3, the DNA is TGTGCCAGCAGGGGACAGGGGGCCCCCTACGAGCAGTACTTC.

This sequence joins TRBV20-1 and TRBJ2-7; no clear D gene. V lost 7 bases to trimming and J lost 7 bases, with 14 bases between them. CDR3 size: 11 residues. Germline values: CDR1 DFQATT, CDR2 SNEGSKA (reference sequence). This chain's CDR3 is CSGLKTTEQYF. In DNA form, the CDR3 reads TGCAGTGGACTGAAGACGACGGAGCAGTACTTC.

The J gene is TRBJ1-6, the V gene TRBV2; TRBD1 agrees at 7 bases. J gave up 7 bases and V 6 bases, and 12 bases lay outside the gene matches. Germline V gene data show CDR1 as SNHLY and CDR2 as FYNNEI. The CDR3 runs 16 residues. CDR3 residues: CASSADRRALNSPLHF. The DNA of the CDR3 is TGTGCCAGCAGCGCGGACAGGAGGGCTCTGAATTCACCCCTCCACTTT.

V gene TRBV25-1 combines with J gene TRBJ2-3; 8 bases fit TRBD2. Germline trimming cut 2 bases from V and 2 bases from J; bases unmatched to any gene: 3. CDR3 size: 15 residues. Per germline, CDR1 MGHDK and CDR2 SYGVNS. CDR3 DNA sequence: TGTGCCAGCAGTGAAAGGACTAGCCTCACAGATACGCAGTATTTT. The encoded protein is CASSERTSLTDTQYF.

The chain employs TRBV2 and TRBJ2-1; maybe TRBD2 (6 bases). The CDR3 totals 15 residues. Trimming took 8 bases from V and 6 from J, leaving 20 bases between them. Per the germline V gene, CDR1 is SNHLY and CDR2 is FYNNEI. CDR3 protein: CASRYRRAGINEQFF. The CDR3 DNA reads as TGTGCCAGCCGTTATCGGAGGGCCGGGATCAATGAGCAGTTCTTC.

The V gene is TRBV21-1, the J gene TRBJ2-3; the table's TRBD1 call for D was not verified on the DNA. TRBV21-1 is a listed pseudogene. The CDR3 totals 14 residues. The CDR3 loop reads CASSYRSCADTQYF. In nucleotides, the CDR3 is TGTGCCAGCAGTTACAGGAGTTGCGCAGATACGCAGTATTTT.

The V call is TRBV5-5, the J call TRBJ2-7; 8 nucleotides agree with TRBD1. CDR1 is SGHKS, CDR2 YYEKEE, per germline (reference sequence). The CDR3 totals 15 residues. After removal of 4 bases from V and 3 bases from J, the junction contained 9 bases not matched to a gene. CDR3 sequence: CASSLTGQGHYEQYF. DNA for the CDR3: TGTGCCAGCAGCCTTACCGGACAGGGACACTACGAGCAGTACTTC.

The DNA for the CDR3 is TGTGCCAGCAGCTTAGATCTAGGGGTAGCCAAAAACATTCAGTACTTC. Protein product: CASSLDLGVAKNIQYF. The gene calls are TRBV11-2 and TRBJ2-4; weak D call: TRBD1 (5 bases). The CDR3 length is 16 residues. Germline V gene lookup returns CDR1 SGHAT and CDR2 FQNNGV. V was clipped by 0 bases and J by 0 bases, with 9 bases between them. Based on the CDR3 plus reference TRBV11-2 and TRBJ2-4, the full variable domain is EAGVAQSPRYKIIEKRQSVAFWCNPISGHATLYWYQQILGQGPKLLIQFQNNGVVDDSQLPKDRFSAERLKGVDSTLKIQPAKLEDSAVYLCASSLDLGVAKNIQYFGAGTRLSVL.

The chain employs TRBV19 and TRBJ1-5, with TRBD1 matching over 7 bases. This CDR3 comprises 16 residues. V was clipped by 5 bases and J by 9 bases; unmatched bases: 16. Germline CDR1 and CDR2: LNHDA and SQIVND (reference sequence). CDR3 region: CASSSPDRVGGGPQHF. The CDR3 region has the DNA TGTGCCAGTAGTTCTCCCGACAGGGTGGGAGGTGGGCCCCAGCATTTT. Combining the CDR3 with reference TRBV19 and TRBJ1-5 gives the whole variable domain DGGITQSPKYLFRKEGQNVTLSCEQNLNHDAMYWYRQDPGQGLRLIYYSQIVNDFQKGDIAEGYSVSREKKESFPLTVTSAQKNPTAFYLCASSSPDRVGGGPQHFGDGTRLSIL.